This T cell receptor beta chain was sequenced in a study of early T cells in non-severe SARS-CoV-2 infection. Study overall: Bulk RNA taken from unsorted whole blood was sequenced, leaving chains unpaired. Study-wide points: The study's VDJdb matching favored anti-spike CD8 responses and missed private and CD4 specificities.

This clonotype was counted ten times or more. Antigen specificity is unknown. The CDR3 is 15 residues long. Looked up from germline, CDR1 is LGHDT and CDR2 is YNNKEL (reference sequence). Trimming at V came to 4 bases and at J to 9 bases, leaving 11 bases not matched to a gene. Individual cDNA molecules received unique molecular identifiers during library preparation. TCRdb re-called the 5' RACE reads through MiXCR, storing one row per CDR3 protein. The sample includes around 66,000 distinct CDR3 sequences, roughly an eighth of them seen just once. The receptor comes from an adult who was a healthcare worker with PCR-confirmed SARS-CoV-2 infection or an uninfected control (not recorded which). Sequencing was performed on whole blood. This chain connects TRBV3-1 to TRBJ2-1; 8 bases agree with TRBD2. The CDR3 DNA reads TGTGCCAGCAGCCGCGGGACTAGTTTTTCCAGTGAGCAGTTCTTC. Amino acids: CASSRGTSFSSEQFF.